The 3 T cell receptor beta chains presented below share a single source sample, sequenced in a study of blood T cells in healthy people across ages. The second PCR ran roughly 6 to 11 cycles with a sample-barcoded 5' primer and J-beta primers. TCRdb redid the calling of the 5' RACE reads with MiXCR, one entry per CDR3 protein. The sample holds more than 500,000 distinct CDR3 sequences; about 25% are singletons and the top ten take approximately 17%. The sample consisted of blood. The receptors originated from a woman aged 70-85 years in good health.

This clonotype occurred a few times. The CDR3 sequence is CASSLGQGLVANEQFF. The DNA for the CDR3 is TGTGCCAGCAGCTTGGGACAGGGTTTGGTGGCCAATGAGCAGTTCTTC. The chain employs TRBV5-5 and TRBJ2-1; TRBD1 agrees at 7 bases. This CDR3 region has 16 residues. The ends lost 0 bases at V and 6 bases at J; junction bases unmatched: 9. Germline CDR1 is SGHKS and CDR2 is YYEKEE (reference sequence).

The chain is built from TRBV4-3 and TRBJ2-5; D gene uncertain. Per the germline V gene, CDR1 is LGHNA and CDR2 is YSLEER. The CDR3 runs to 13 residues. Trimming cost V 2 bases and J 5 bases, with 9 bases left between them. CDR3 sequence: CASSQQIGETQYF. Written as DNA, the CDR3 is TGCGCCAGCAGCCAACAGATCGGGGAGACCCAGTACTTC.

V and J are TRBV5-1 and TRBJ2-1, with 13 bases identical to TRBD2. The CDR3 length is 16 residues. Per germline, CDR1 SGHRS and CDR2 YFSETQ. V trimming: 4 bases; J trimming: 7 bases; junction bases outside the gene matches: 8. CDR3 loop: CASSLGTSGTQNEQFF. The CDR3 DNA reads as TGCGCCAGCAGCCTCGGGACTAGCGGGACGCAGAATGAGCAGTTCTTC.